The clone carrying this T cell receptor beta chain was seen ten or more times. The CDR3 runs to 15 residues. Germline-derived CDR1 and CDR2 are SGHAT and FQNNGV. V was pared by 3 bases and J by 5 bases, with 6 bases of the junction left unmatched. The sample is drawn from a study of regulatory T cells in long-lasting Graves disease. Time point defined: newly diagnosed GD, antithyroid drugs for less than 3 months. The TCR library was prepared using RNA isolated from PBMCs. Doctors identified Graves' disease using the American Thyroid Association guidelines. To make TCR beta libraries, researchers used iRepertoire HTBI primers and Arm-PCR of CDR3 regions. Each CDR3 protein gets one entry after TCRdb re-called the multiplex PCR reads with MiXCR. The sample lists fewer than 400,000 distinct CDR3 sequences, 18% seen once, with more than 35% in the top ten.

The TCR was taken from a female donor with Graves disease. The source was peripheral blood mononuclear cells (PBMCs), collected at new diagnosis, from a patient treated with antithyroid drugs. The gene calls are TRBV11-2 and TRBJ2-5; 10 bases match TRBD2. CDR3 amino acids: CASSLSSGSGETQYF. CDR3 coding DNA: TGTGCCAGCAGCTTGTCTAGCGGGAGTGGGGAGACCCAGTACTTC.